This is a list of T cell receptor beta chains from one sample in a study of CD8+CD57+ T cells in acquired aplastic anemia. One entry per CDR3 protein, called by TCRdb with MiXCR from the reads. The sample lists approximately 270,000 distinct CDR3 sequences; 55% to 65% were seen once. Sequencing used sorted CD4+, CD8+, or CD8+CD57+ T cells (not recorded which) from PBMCs. These receptor sequences come from a human donor with severe aplastic anemia or a healthy control (not recorded which). The CDR3 runs from the conserved cysteine through the conserved F or W. A D gene is named only where the DNA matches it firmly.

v_gene: TRBV28; d_gene: NA; CDR3aa: CASSGERVAFF
v_gene: TRBV20-1; d_gene: NA; CDR3aa: CSARSTGRTNTGELFF
v_gene: TRBV15; d_gene: TRBD1; CDR3aa: CATSRVSGTGGASFF
v_gene: TRBV9; d_gene: TRBD1; CDR3aa: CASSVADQGAGGELFF
v_gene: TRBV5-1; d_gene: NA; CDR3aa: CASSLSSSGELFF
v_gene: TRBV7-2; d_gene: NA; CDR3aa: CASSSGDRRRNSPLHF
v_gene: TRBV2; d_gene: NA; CDR3aa: CASRSVVNTGELFF
v_gene: TRBV10-3; d_gene: NA; CDR3aa: CAISVGAVEETQYF
v_gene: TRBV14; d_gene: TRBD1; CDR3aa: CASSQQGSTEAFF
v_gene: TRBV20-1; d_gene: TRBD1; CDR3aa: CSALTGTGASPLHF
v_gene: TRBV12-5; d_gene: NA; CDR3aa: CASGLSITGRSKKYEQYF
v_gene: TRBV2; d_gene: NA; CDR3aa: CASSGQLMSNQPQHF
v_gene: TRBV2; d_gene: NA; CDR3aa: CACSRLPTVKADTQYF
v_gene: TRBV20-1; d_gene: TRBD2; CDR3aa: CSARVRRAGAQGETQYF
v_gene: TRBV11-3; d_gene: NA; CDR3aa: CASRRTSRETGELFF
v_gene: TRBV5-1; d_gene: NA; CDR3aa: CASSLSSSGLNYEQYF
v_gene: TRBV2; d_gene: NA; CDR3aa: CASSEVHGWTDAQYF
v_gene: TRBV20-1; d_gene: TRBD1; CDR3aa: CSARVQGALGTEAFF
v_gene: TRBV7-2; d_gene: NA; CDR3aa: CASSLGRRRPEGETQYF
v_gene: TRBV10-3; d_gene: NA; CDR3aa: CAISEPGASYNSPLHF